These 4 T cell receptor beta chains share one sample of origin, sequenced in a study of shared clonotypes between healthy human individuals. Assay used: immunoSEQ multiplex PCR; TCRdb lists only in-frame clones, some missing. The table has about 2.4 million clones, roughly nine tenths seen once. The sequencing input was naive CD4+ T cells sorted from blood. The subset: CD45RA+ positively selected. Receptors originate from a man younger than 30 in good health.

The gene calls are TRBV7-8 and TRBJ1-3; tentatively, D is TRBD1 (5 bases). Trimming took off 5 bases at V and 4 bases at J, with 15 bases between the two ends. CDR1 is SGHVS, CDR2 FQNEAQ, per germline. This CDR3 spans 15 amino acids. CDR3 sequence (DNA): TGTGCCAGCAGCCCAAGGGAGGGGCGAGGAAACACCATATATTTT. Its translation: CASSPREGRGNTIYF.

This chain connects TRBV30 to TRBJ2-4; the D is unclear. V was cut by 2 bases and J by 7 bases, with 9 bases left in between. Germline values: CDR1 GTSNPN, CDR2 SVGIG (reference sequence). The CDR3 has 12 residues. CDR3 sequence reads: CAWSIMRNIQYF. Here the CDR3 DNA reads TGTGCCTGGAGTATAATGAGGAACATTCAGTACTTC.

The chain joins TRBV5-1 to TRBJ1-2, with D maybe TRBD1 (6 bases). Trimming removed 0 bases from V and 4 bases from J, with 13 bases in between. This CDR3 is built from 15 residues. In germline, CDR1 is SGHRS, CDR2 YFSETQ. The CDR3 sequence: CASSLEYREGYGYTF. CDR3 nucleotide sequence: TGCGCCAGCAGCTTGGAATACAGGGAGGGCTATGGCTACACCTTC.

The rearrangement links TRBV30 to TRBJ1-5; D is perhaps TRBD1 (5 bases). This CDR3 is 16 amino acids long. The V end lost 0 bases, the J end lost 2 bases, and 14 bases lay between the germline ends. Germline loops: CDR1 GTSNPN, CDR2 SVGIG (reference sequence). The CDR3 sequence is CAWSVLGQGGNQPQHF. CDR3 DNA sequence: TGTGCCTGGAGTGTACTTGGGCAGGGAGGCAATCAGCCCCAGCATTTT.